This is a list of T cell receptor beta chains from one sample in a study of T cells after yellow fever vaccination. TCRdb reprocessed the 5' RACE reads with MiXCR, giving one entry per CDR3 protein. The profile covers approximately 250,000 distinct CDR3 sequences, with about 3.9% appearing a single time and roughly a fifth taken by the ten largest. Sequenced here: PBMCs, sampled 15 days after the yellow fever booster vaccination. The receptors come from a young man who received the YFV17D yellow fever vaccine. Each CDR3 is given with its conserved first and last residue. The D gene is left open where the match is weak. Each size is once, few or many counts, or a class when the clone is expanded.

v_gene	abundance	j_gene	d_gene	CDR3aa	CDR3nt
TRBV4-2	many	TRBJ1-5	NA	CASSQDPAGIYSNQPQHF	TGTGCCAGCAGCCAAGATCCGGCAGGTATCTATAGCAATCAGCCCCAGCATTTT
TRBV6-6	many	TRBJ2-7	TRBD1	CASSQGQEAPYF	TGTGCCAGCAGTCAGGGACAGGAGGCTCCGTACTTC
TRBV29-1	few	TRBJ2-6	TRBD1	CSVEDPGQALSGANVLTF	TGCAGCGTTGAAGATCCCGGACAGGCACTCTCTGGGGCCAACGTCCTGACTTTC
TRBV4-2	few	TRBJ1-2	NA	CASRPAQGGDGYTF	TGTGCCAGCAGGCCCGCCCAGGGAGGGGATGGCTACACCTTC
TRBV7-6	many	TRBJ2-5	TRBD2	CASSFLLAGQETQYF	TGTGCCAGCAGCTTCCTCTTAGCGGGACAAGAGACCCAGTACTTC
TRBV4-1	many	TRBJ2-5	TRBD2	CASSQFKRGDSYETQYF	TGCGCCAGCAGCCAATTTAAACGGGGGGACTCTTATGAGACCCAGTACTTC
TRBV28	many	TRBJ2-3	TRBD1	CASSPGTGRTTDTQYF	TGTGCCAGCAGCCCTGGGACAGGGAGGACGACAGATACGCAGTATTTT
TRBV4-2	many	TRBJ2-3	NA	CASSQDRATPTDTQYF	TGTGCCAGCAGCCAAGATCGAGCGACTCCGACAGATACGCAGTATTTT
TRBV2	few	TRBJ1-5	NA	CASSEDAIGQPQHF	TGTGCCAGCAGTGAAGACGCTATAGGTCAGCCCCAGCATTTT
TRBV5-1	many	TRBJ1-2	NA	CASSLQSSNYGYTF	TGCGCCAGCAGCCTACAATCTTCCAACTATGGCTACACCTTC
TRBV7-9	many	TRBJ2-1	TRBD1	CASSRVGTAEQFF	TGTGCCAGCAGTCGCGTCGGGACAGCCGAGCAGTTCTTC
TRBV19	many	TRBJ2-7	NA	CASADDFDEQYF	TGTGCCAGTGCGGACGACTTTGACGAGCAGTACTTC
TRBV6-2/TRBV6-3	many	TRBJ1-2	TRBD1	CASSHDRGHGYTF	TGTGCCAGCAGTCACGACAGGGGACATGGCTACACCTTC
TRBV4-3	few	TRBJ1-4	NA	CASSPGPWDEKLFF	TGCGCCAGCAGCCCTGGACCATGGGATGAAAAACTGTTTTTT
TRBV19	many	TRBJ2-7	TRBD2	CASRGLSSGGTSYEQYF	TGTGCCAGCCGGGGCCTCTCTAGCGGGGGGACTTCCTACGAGCAGTACTTC
TRBV11-1	many	TRBJ2-7	NA	CASSSDWSYEQYF	TGTGCCAGCAGCTCGGACTGGTCCTACGAGCAGTACTTC
TRBV9	many	TRBJ2-1	NA	CASSPRLDSYNEQFF	TGTGCCAGCAGCCCAAGGCTAGACTCCTACAATGAGCAGTTCTTC